Listed below are T cell receptor beta chains from one sample, sequenced in a study of blood T cell repertoires in COVID-19. Measured with immunoSEQ multiplex PCR; TCRdb has only the in-frame clones, and not every one. The table shows a few hundred thousand clones, with around 90% occurring only once. The sequencing input was peripheral blood. Receptors originate from a woman aged 45-59 years who had recovered from COVID-19. CDR3s include the opening cysteine and the closing phenylalanine or tryptophan. The D gene is left open where the match is weak. Rows give clone size only sometimes, using once, few, many, or a class for an expanded clone.

V gene	D gene	clone size	J gene	CDR3 DNA	CDR3 protein
TRBV11-2	TRBD1	-	TRBJ2-1	TGTGCCAGCAGCTCCCGGGACAGGGTCAACAATGAGCAGTTCTTC	CASSSRDRVNNEQFF
TRBV30	-	-	TRBJ1-1	TGTGCCTGGGCGAGACAGGTTACTGAAGCTTTCTTT	CAWARQVTEAFF
TRBV27	-	-	TRBJ2-7	TGTGCCAGCAGCCGTGGTTCGACAGTTTGGGAGCAGTACTTC	CASSRGSTVWEQYF
TRBV19	TRBD2	-	TRBJ2-3	TGTGCCAGTAGTATTTTGAGCGGGGGCTTGAGCACAGATACGCAGTATTTT	CASSILSGGLSTDTQYF
TRBV30	-	-	TRBJ1-4	TGTGCCTGGAGTGTAAGGGGGATGGCAAATGAAAAACTGTTTTTT	CAWSVRGMANEKLFF
TRBV6-5	-	-	TRBJ1-5	TGTGCCAGCAGGGGAGACGGGTTGAGGCCCCAGCATTTT	CASRGDGLRPQHF
TRBV27	TRBD1	-	TRBJ1-2	TGTGCCAGCAGTTTGGGACAGGGGTACTATGGCTACACCTTC	CASSLGQGYYGYTF
TRBV30	-	-	TRBJ2-7	TGTGCCTGGAGTCCCGTACGGCTTCTAGCTTTCTACGAGCAGTACTTC	CAWSPVRLLAFYEQYF
TRBV28	TRBD1	-	TRBJ1-6	TGTGCCAGCAGGAGACAGGGGGTCTATTCACCCCTCCACTTT	CASRRQGVYSPLHF
TRBV30	TRBD2	once	TRBJ2-3	TGTGCCTGGAGTACGATAGAGCTAGCGGGGAGCACAGATACGCAGTATTTT	CAWSTIELAGSTDTQYF
TRBV12-3/TRBV12-4	TRBD1	-	TRBJ1-1	TGTGCCAGCAGGACAGGGTCCACTGAAGCTTTCTTT	CASRTGSTEAFF
TRBV27	TRBD2	-	TRBJ2-7	TGTGCCAGCAGCCCCCAGGGACTAGCAAACGAGCAGTACTTC	CASSPQGLANEQYF
TRBV10-3	TRBD1	-	TRBJ1-2	TGTGCCATCAGTGAGTCCTTTACTGACAGGGGATCTGGCTACACCTTC	CAISESFTDRGSGYTF
TRBV5-1	TRBD2	-	TRBJ2-1	TGCGCCAGCAGCTTGGTGGCTAGCGGGGGGAATGAGCAGTTCTTC	CASSLVASGGNEQFF
TRBV6-5	TRBD1	-	TRBJ1-1	TGTGCCAGCAGTTACTCGCCAGGGGGCACTGAAGCTTTCTTT	CASSYSPGGTEAFF
TRBV9	TRBD2	once	TRBJ2-5	TGTGCCAGCACCCCCGGGACTAGCGGGAGGGTGGAGGAGACCCAGTACTTC	CASTPGTSGRVEETQYF
TRBV7-6	-	-	TRBJ1-3	TGTGCCAGCAGCCCTCAGACAGGACACTCTGGAAACACCATATATTTT	CASSPQTGHSGNTIYF
TRBV28	TRBD1	once	TRBJ1-1	TGTGCCAGCGCGGGACAGGGGACCCAGAACACTGAAGCTTTCTTT	CASAGQGTQNTEAFF
TRBV6-2/TRBV6-3	-	-	TRBJ1-1	TGTGCCAGCAGTTACTCGGGGCCTAATCATGAAGCTTTCTTT	CASSYSGPNHEAFF
TRBV7-3	TRBD2	-	TRBJ2-1	TGTGCCAGCAGCCTTAGGCGGGTAGCGGGGATCGATGAGCAGTTCTTC	CASSLRRVAGIDEQFF
TRBV6-5	-	-	TRBJ1-2	TGTGCCAGCAGTTCCCTCGGAGGTTATGGCTACACCTTC	CASSSLGGYGYTF
TRBV19	TRBD1	-	TRBJ1-5	TGTGCCAGTAGTGGCGGACAGGTATGGTATCAGCCCCAGCATTTT	CASSGGQVWYQPQHF
TRBV28	-	-	TRBJ1-1	TGTGCCAGCAGATCTTACACTGAAGCTTTCTTT	CASRSYTEAFF